This T cell receptor beta chain was obtained from a study of beta chain features in type 1 diabetes. Across the whole study: Healthy donors, compared against patients, showed similar age, gender and cell yields. Investigators examined approximately 110,000,000 sorted cells across all samples.

Study-wide results and limits: In every one of the four CD4+ subsets, TCRB CDR3s were moderately but significantly shorter in Type 1 diabetes patients. Researchers reported that naive, central memory and Treg TCRB repertoires appeared more similar in patients than in healthy donors.

Reverse transcribing all isolated RNA meant expressed TCRB transcripts were sequenced. Naive, central memory and regulatory T cell samples produced a mean of roughly 3.9 million reads. The protocol was immunoSEQ multiplex PCR, while the TCRdb copy is restricted to in-frame clones and leaves out a portion. The sample contains about 160,000 clones, roughly 8% of which appear only once. The table lists this clone with a few counts. As yet, its antigen is unknown. The sample consisted of central memory CD4+ T cells from blood. The TCR sequence derives from a man between 18 and 35 years old with type 1 diabetes.

Written as DNA, the CDR3 is TGCAGCGTTGACGGGGGTGGGGGTGAAAAACTGTTTTTT. It encodes CSVDGGGGEKLFF. This chain connects TRBV29-1 to TRBJ1-4; a weak D match, TRBD1 (5 bases). Trimming cost V 3 bases and J 7 bases, with 12 bases left between them. This CDR3 contains 13 residues. CDR1 and CDR2 (germline): SQVTM, ANQGSEA.